Shown below are 14 T cell receptor beta chains from a single sample sequenced in a study of cytomegalovirus exposure and HLA in healthy donors. PCR involved 60 Vbeta and 13 Jbeta primers. Measured with immunoSEQ multiplex PCR; TCRdb has only the in-frame clones, and not every one. Among around 200,000 clones, under 80% were seen once, and the ten largest hold 0.22%. Sequencing was carried out using PBMCs. The source of these receptors is a girl aged 2 to 10 in good health and CMV-seronegative.

This chain links TRBV19 with TRBJ2-1, with 11 bases that match TRBD2. After removal of 3 bases from V and 7 bases from J, the junction contained 5 bases not matched to a gene. The CDR3 covers 15 residues. In germline, CDR1 is LNHDA, CDR2 SQIVND (reference sequence). The CDR3 nucleotides read TGTGCCAGTAGTATCCTAGCGGGGGGCGGTAATGAGCAGTTCTTC. Encoded protein: CASSILAGGGNEQFF.

This clone was seen a few times. V gene TRBV27 combines with J gene TRBJ2-7; D perhaps matches TRBD1 (5 bases). The germline CDR1 and CDR2 sequences are MNHEY and SMNVEV (reference sequence). Trimming pared 1 base from V and 5 bases from J, leaving 15 bases between. This CDR3 is 15 amino acids long. CDR3 loop: CASSLLGLHPNEQYF. Written as DNA, the CDR3 is TGTGCCAGCAGTTTATTGGGGCTCCACCCCAACGAGCAGTACTTC.

In DNA, the CDR3 is TGTGCCAGCAGTTATAGGCAGGGCAATCAGCCCCAGCATTTT. Its translation is CASSYRQGNQPQHF. The chain has TRBV6-5 and TRBJ1-5; D gene ambiguous. CDR3 size: 14 residues. Germline-derived CDR1 and CDR2 are MNHEY and SVGAGI. Deletions cut 3 bases from V and 2 bases from J, with 8 bases between.

This clone was counted only a few times. The rearrangement uses TRBV7-9 and TRBJ1-4; 10 bases line up with TRBD1. This CDR3 contains 14 residues. Per the germline V gene, CDR1 is SEHNR and CDR2 is FQNEAQ (reference sequence). Trimming took 2 bases from V and 10 from J; bases not matched to a gene: 4. CDR3 amino acids: CASSLRQGAGKLFF. CDR3 bases: TGTGCCAGCAGCTTAAGACAGGGGGCCGGAAAACTGTTTTTT.

This clone came up once. This chain connects TRBV30 to TRBJ2-3, with 10 bases lining up with TRBD2. CDR1 and CDR2 (germline): GTSNPN, SVGIG (reference sequence). The CDR3 sequence is 17 residues long. Unmatched junction bases numbered 13, after V lost 2 bases and J lost 5 bases. This chain's CDR3 is CAWSTLFSGRGVDTQYF. The DNA for the CDR3 is TGTGCCTGGAGTACACTCTTCAGCGGGAGGGGGGTAGATACGCAGTATTTT. The full variable domain, in which reference TRBV30 and TRBJ2-3 provide the parts outside the CDR3, is SQTIHQWPATLVQPVGSPLSLECTVEGTSNPNLYWYRQAAGRGLQLLFYSVGIGQISSEVPQNLSASRPQDRQFILSSKKLLLSDSGFYLCAWSTLFSGRGVDTQYFGPGTRLTVL.

Remarks on this clone: The junction and the germline gene differ at one end; a read error may be behind it. The rearrangement uses TRBV7-9 and TRBJ1-2; weak D call: TRBD1 (5 bases). This CDR3 is 17 amino acids long. Germline CDR1 SEHNR, CDR2 FQNEAQ (reference sequence). In nucleotides, the CDR3 is TGTTCCAGCAGCTTAGCGGTGGACCCTGCAGGGAACTATGGCTACACCTTC. It yields the protein CSSSLAVDPAGNYGYTF.

The chain couples TRBV11-2 to TRBJ1-1; 7 positions match TRBD1. The CDR3 spans 14 residues. Trimming took 0 bases from V and 4 from J; bases not matched to a gene: 2. The germline V gene has CDR1 SGHAT and CDR2 FQNNGV. CDR3 sequence (DNA): TGTGCCAGCAGCTTAGAAGGGGGCCCCACTGAAGCTTTCTTT. The encoded protein is CASSLEGGPTEAFF.

Concerning this clone: In the same sample, other DNA sequences code for this CDR3. The chain couples TRBV6-6 to TRBJ1-2; a weak D match, TRBD1 (5 bases). Between the trimmed V and J ends, which lost 5 bases and 1 base, there was a span of 8 bases. This CDR3 spans 13 amino acids. Per the germline V gene, CDR1 is MNHNY and CDR2 is SVGAGI (reference sequence). Here the CDR3 reads CASSPGVNYGYTF. The CDR3 nucleotides are TGTGCCAGCAGTCCGGGGGTTAACTATGGCTACACCTTC.

V gene TRBV4-2 combines with J gene TRBJ1-1; D uncertain. Deletions cut 0 bases from V and 7 bases from J, with 9 bases between. This CDR3 has 13 amino acids. The germline CDR1 and CDR2 sequences are LGHNA and YNFKEQ. The CDR3 reads CASSQDSTGEAFF. The CDR3 nucleotides read TGTGCCAGCAGCCAAGATTCTACCGGTGAAGCTTTCTTT.

CDR3 DNA: TGTGCCAGCAGTGATGGGGACAGGGCCGGAAAACTGTTTTTT. It codes for CASSDGDRAGKLFF. The J gene is TRBJ1-4, the V gene TRBV2; TRBD1 matches at 9 bases. Germline V gene data show CDR1 as SNHLY and CDR2 as FYNNEI. The CDR3 spans 14 residues. The trim removed 3 bases at V and 10 bases at J, leaving 6 bases unmatched. The entire variable domain, with the rest obtained from reference TRBV2 and TRBJ1-4, is as follows: EPEVTQTPSHQVTQMGQEVILRCVPISNHLYFYWYRQILGQKVEFLVSFYNNEISEKSEIFDDQFSVERPDGSNFTLKIRSTKLEDSAMYFCASSDGDRAGKLFFGSGTQLSVL.

V is TRBV19 and J is TRBJ2-2; D is unclear. The CDR3 length is 12 residues. The V gene's germline CDR1 is LNHDA and CDR2 SQIVND (reference sequence). The V end was cut by 3 bases, the J end by 6 bases, with 5 bases between. The CDR3 reads CASSIPAGELFF. CDR3 DNA sequence: TGTGCCAGTAGTATCCCCGCCGGGGAGCTGTTTTTT.

The chain couples TRBV18 to TRBJ1-2, with D unclear. This CDR3 comprises 13 residues. The ends were cut back, 3 bases at V and 5 bases at J, with 10 bases in the middle. Germline V CDR1 and CDR2: KGHSH, LQKENI. CDR3 nucleotides: TGTGCCAGCTCACCGGGAGAAGCGTATGGCTACACCTTC. Protein product: CASSPGEAYGYTF.

This CDR3 reads CASSVGGAGSYGYTF. In DNA, the CDR3 is TGTGCCAGCAGCGTGGGGGGAGCAGGGTCCTATGGCTACACCTTC. The chain couples TRBV9 to TRBJ1-2; D perhaps matches TRBD1 (5 bases). The CDR3 has 15 amino acids. The germline V and J ends were trimmed by 2 bases and 4 bases, with 15 bases remaining between them. Germline V lookup: CDR1 SGDLS, CDR2 YYNGEE.

The chain uses TRBV5-4 and TRBJ2-2; D might be TRBD2 (5 bases). The CDR3 covers 15 residues. The ends were cut back, 2 bases at V and 0 bases at J, with 8 bases in the middle. Germline CDR1 reads SGHNT; CDR2 reads YYREEE (reference sequence). CDR3 sequence (DNA): TGTGCCAGCAGCTTTCGCGGGTCGAACACCGGGGAGCTGTTTTTT. Its translation is CASSFRGSNTGELFF.